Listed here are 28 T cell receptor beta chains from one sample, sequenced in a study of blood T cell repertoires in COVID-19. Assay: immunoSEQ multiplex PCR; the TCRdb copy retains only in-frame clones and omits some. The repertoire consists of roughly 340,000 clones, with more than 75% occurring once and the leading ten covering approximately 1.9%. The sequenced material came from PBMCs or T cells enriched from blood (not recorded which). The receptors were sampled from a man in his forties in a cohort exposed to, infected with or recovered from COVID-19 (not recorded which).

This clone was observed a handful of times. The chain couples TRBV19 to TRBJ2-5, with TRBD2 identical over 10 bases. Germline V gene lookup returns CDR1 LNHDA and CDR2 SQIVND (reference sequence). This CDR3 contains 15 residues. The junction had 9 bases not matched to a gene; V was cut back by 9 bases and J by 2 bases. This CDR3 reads CASQTSGIPQETQYF. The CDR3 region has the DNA TGTGCCAGCCAAACTAGCGGGATTCCTCAAGAGACCCAGTACTTC.

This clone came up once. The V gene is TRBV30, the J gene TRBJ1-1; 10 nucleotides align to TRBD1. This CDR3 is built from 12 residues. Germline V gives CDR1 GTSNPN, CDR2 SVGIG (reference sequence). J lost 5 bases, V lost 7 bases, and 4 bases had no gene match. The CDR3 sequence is CAYSDRGTEAFF. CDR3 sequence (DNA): TGTGCCTACTCGGACAGGGGGACTGAAGCTTTCTTT.

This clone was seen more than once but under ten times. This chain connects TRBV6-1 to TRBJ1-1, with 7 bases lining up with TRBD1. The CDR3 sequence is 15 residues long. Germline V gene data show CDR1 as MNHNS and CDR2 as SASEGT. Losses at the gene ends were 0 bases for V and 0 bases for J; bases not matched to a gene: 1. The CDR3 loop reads CASSEAGQLNTEAFF. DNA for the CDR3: TGTGCCAGCAGTGAAGCGGGACAGTTGAACACTGAAGCTTTCTTT.

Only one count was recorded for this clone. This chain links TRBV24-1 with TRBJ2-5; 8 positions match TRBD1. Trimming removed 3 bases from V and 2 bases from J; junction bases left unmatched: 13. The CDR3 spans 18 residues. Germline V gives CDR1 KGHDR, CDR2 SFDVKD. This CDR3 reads CATSDAGAGGLGQETQYF. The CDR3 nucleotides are TGTGCCACCAGTGATGCCGGGGCAGGGGGCTTGGGTCAAGAGACCCAGTACTTC.

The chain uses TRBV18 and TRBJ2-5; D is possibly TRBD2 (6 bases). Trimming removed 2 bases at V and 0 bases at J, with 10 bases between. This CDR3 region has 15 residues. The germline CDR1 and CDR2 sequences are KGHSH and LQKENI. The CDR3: CASSPAGRDQETQYF. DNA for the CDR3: TGTGCCAGCTCACCAGCGGGACGGGACCAAGAGACCCAGTACTTC.

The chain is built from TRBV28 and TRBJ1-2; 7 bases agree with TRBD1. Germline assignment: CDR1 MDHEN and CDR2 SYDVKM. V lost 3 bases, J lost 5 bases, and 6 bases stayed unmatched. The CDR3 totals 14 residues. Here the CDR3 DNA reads TGTGCCAGCAGTTTTTCTGACAGGGCATATGGCTACACCTTC. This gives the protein CASSFSDRAYGYTF.

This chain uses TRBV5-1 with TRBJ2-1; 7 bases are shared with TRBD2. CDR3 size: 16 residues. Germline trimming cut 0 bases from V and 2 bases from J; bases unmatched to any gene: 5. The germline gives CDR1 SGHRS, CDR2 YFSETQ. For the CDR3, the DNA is TGCGCCAGCAGCTTGGCCGAGCGGGGTACCTACAATGAGCAGTTCTTC. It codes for CASSLAERGTYNEQFF. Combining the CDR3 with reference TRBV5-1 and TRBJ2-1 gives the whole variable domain KAGVTQTPRYLIKTRGQQVTLSCSPISGHRSVSWYQQTPGQGLQFLFEYFSETQRNKGNFPGRFSGRQFSNSRSEMNVSTLELGDSALYLCASSLAERGTYNEQFFGPGTRLTVL.

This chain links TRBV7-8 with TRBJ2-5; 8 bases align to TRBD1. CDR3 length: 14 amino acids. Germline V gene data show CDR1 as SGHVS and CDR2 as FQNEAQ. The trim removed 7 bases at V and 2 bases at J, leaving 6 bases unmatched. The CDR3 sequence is CASTFGQGQETQYF. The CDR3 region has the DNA TGTGCCAGCACCTTCGGACAGGGTCAAGAGACCCAGTACTTC.

The CDR3 region is CASSSTAAGELFF. The CDR3 bases are TGCGCCAGCAGCTCGACCGCGGCCGGGGAGCTGTTTTTT. This sequence joins TRBV5-1 and TRBJ2-2, with D unclear. The germline V gene encodes CDR1 SGHRS and CDR2 YFSETQ. V was clipped by 3 bases and J by 6 bases, with 9 bases between them. CDR3 size: 13 residues.

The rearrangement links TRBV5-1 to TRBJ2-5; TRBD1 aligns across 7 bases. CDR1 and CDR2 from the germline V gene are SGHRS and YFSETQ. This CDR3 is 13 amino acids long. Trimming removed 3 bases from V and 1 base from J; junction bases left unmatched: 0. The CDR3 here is CASSWDSQETQYF. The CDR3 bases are TGCGCCAGCAGCTGGGACAGCCAAGAGACCCAGTACTTC.

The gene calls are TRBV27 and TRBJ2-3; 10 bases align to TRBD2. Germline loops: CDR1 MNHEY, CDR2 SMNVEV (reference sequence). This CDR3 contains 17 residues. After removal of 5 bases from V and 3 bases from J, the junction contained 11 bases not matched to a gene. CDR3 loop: CASSPTIAGGGTDTQYF. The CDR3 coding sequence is TGTGCCAGCAGTCCAACCATAGCGGGAGGCGGTACAGATACGCAGTATTTT.

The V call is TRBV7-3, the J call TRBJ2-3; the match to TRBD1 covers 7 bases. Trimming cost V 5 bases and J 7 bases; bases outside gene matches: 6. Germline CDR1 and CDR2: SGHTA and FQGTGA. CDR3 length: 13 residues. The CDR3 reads CASSPGQQNTQYF. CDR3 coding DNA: TGTGCCAGCAGCCCGGGACAGCAAAATACGCAGTATTTT.

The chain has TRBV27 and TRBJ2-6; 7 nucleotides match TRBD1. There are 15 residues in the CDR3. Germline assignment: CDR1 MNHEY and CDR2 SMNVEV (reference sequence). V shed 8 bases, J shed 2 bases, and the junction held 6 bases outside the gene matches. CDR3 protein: CASGRGQPGANVLTF. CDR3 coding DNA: TGTGCCAGCGGAAGGGGACAGCCTGGGGCCAACGTCCTGACTTTC.

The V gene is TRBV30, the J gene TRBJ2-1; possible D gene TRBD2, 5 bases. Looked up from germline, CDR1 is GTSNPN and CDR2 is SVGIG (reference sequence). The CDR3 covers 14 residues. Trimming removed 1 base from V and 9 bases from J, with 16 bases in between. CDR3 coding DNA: TGTGCCTGGAGTGCACGCATCCGGGGAAGTGAGCAGTTCTTC. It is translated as CAWSARIRGSEQFF.

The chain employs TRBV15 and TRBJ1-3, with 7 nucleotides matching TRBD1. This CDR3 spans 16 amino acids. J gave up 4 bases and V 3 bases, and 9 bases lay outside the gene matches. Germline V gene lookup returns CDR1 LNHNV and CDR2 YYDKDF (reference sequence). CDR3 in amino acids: CATSRYRGPGGNTIYF. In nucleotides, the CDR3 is TGTGCCACCAGCAGGTACAGGGGCCCTGGGGGAAACACCATATATTTT.

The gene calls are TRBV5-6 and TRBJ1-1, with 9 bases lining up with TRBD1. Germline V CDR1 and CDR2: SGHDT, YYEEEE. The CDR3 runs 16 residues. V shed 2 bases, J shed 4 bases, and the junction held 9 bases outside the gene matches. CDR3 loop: CASSFYSGTGTTEAFF. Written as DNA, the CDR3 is TGTGCCAGCAGCTTCTATTCCGGGACAGGGACCACTGAAGCTTTCTTT.

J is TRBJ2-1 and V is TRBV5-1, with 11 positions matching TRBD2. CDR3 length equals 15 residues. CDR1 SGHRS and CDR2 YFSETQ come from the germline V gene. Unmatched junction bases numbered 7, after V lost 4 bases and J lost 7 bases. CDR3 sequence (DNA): TGCGCCAGCAGCCAAACACTAGCGGGGGTAAATGAGCAGTTCTTC. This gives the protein CASSQTLAGVNEQFF.

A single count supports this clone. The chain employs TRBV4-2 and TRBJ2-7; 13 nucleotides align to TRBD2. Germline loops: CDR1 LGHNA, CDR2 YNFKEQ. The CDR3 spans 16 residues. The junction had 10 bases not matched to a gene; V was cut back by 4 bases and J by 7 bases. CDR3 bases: TGTGCCAGCAGCCGCGGACTAGCGGGAGAAAAATGGGAGCAGTACTTC. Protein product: CASSRGLAGEKWEQYF.

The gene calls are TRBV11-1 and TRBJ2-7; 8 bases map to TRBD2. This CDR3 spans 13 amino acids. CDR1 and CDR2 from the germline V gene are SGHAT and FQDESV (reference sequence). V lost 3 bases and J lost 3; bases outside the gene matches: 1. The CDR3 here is CASSFSGNYEQYF. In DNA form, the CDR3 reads TGTGCCAGCAGCTTTAGCGGGAACTACGAGCAGTACTTC.

CDR3 sequence reads: CASSPRASIGNEQFF. The CDR3 bases are TGTGCCAGCAGTCCCAGGGCTAGTATCGGCAATGAGCAGTTCTTC. V gene TRBV27 combines with J gene TRBJ2-1; perhaps TRBD1 as D (5 bases). The V gene lost 5 bases and the J gene lost 6 bases, with 17 bases spanning the gap. The germline gives CDR1 MNHEY, CDR2 SMNVEV (reference sequence). This CDR3 contains 15 residues.

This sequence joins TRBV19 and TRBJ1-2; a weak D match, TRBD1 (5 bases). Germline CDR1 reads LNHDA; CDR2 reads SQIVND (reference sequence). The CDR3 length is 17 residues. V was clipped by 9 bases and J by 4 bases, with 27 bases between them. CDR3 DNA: TGTGCCAGCGCCAGCGGGGCAGCAAAAAGGGGTTCCTATGGCTACACCTTC. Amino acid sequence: CASASGAAKRGSYGYTF.

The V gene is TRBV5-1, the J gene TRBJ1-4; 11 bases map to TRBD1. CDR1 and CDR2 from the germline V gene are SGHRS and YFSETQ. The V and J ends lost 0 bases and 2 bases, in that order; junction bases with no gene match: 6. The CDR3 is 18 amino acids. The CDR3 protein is CASSLVPGTGGTNEKLFF. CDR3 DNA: TGCGCCAGCAGCTTGGTTCCCGGGACAGGGGGGACTAATGAAAAACTGTTTTTT.

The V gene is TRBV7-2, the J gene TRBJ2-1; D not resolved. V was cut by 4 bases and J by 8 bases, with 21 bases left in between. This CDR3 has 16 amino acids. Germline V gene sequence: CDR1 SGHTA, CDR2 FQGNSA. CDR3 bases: TGTGCCAGCAGCTCCGATACTACCTCATTCCCCGATGAGCAGTTCTTC. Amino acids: CASSSDTTSFPDEQFF. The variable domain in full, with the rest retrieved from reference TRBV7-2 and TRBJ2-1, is GAGVSQSPSNKVTEKGKDVELRCDPISGHTALYWYRQSLGQGLEFLIYFQGNSAPDKSGLPSDRFSAERTGGSVSTLTIQRTQQEDSAVYLCASSSDTTSFPDEQFFGPGTRLTVL.

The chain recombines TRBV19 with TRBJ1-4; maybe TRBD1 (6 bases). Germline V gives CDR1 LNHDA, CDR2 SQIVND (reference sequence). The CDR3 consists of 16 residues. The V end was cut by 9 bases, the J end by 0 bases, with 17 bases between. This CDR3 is CASGRPRGSTNEKLFF. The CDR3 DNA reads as TGTGCCAGCGGCAGACCGAGGGGGTCAACTAATGAAAAACTGTTTTTT.

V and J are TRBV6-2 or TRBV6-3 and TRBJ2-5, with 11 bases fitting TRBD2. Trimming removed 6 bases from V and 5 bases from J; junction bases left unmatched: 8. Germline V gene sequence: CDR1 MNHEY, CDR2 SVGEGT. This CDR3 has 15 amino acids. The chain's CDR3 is CASSPELAGAETQYF. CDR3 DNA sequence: TGTGCCAGCAGCCCCGAACTAGCGGGAGCGGAGACCCAGTACTTC.

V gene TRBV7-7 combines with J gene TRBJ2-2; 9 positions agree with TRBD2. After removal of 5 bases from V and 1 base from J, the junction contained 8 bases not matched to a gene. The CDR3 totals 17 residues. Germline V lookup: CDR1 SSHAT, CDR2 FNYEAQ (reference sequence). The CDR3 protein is CASSPRSTSGNTGELFF. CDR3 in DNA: TGTGCCAGCAGCCCAAGGTCGACTAGCGGGAACACCGGGGAGCTGTTTTTT.

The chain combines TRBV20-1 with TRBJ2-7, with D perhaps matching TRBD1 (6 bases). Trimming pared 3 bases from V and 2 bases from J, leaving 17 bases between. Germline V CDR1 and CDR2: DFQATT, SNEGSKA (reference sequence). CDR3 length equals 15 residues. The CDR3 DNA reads TGCAGTGCTAGTTCAACAGGGACCGCCACCTACGAGCAGTACTTC. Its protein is CSASSTGTATYEQYF.

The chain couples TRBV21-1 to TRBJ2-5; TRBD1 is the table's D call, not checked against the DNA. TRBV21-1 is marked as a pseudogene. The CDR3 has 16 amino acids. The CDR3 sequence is CASSNLQGDREETQYF. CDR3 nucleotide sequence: TGTGCCAGCAGCAATCTTCAGGGGGACAGAGAAGAGACCCAGTACTTC.